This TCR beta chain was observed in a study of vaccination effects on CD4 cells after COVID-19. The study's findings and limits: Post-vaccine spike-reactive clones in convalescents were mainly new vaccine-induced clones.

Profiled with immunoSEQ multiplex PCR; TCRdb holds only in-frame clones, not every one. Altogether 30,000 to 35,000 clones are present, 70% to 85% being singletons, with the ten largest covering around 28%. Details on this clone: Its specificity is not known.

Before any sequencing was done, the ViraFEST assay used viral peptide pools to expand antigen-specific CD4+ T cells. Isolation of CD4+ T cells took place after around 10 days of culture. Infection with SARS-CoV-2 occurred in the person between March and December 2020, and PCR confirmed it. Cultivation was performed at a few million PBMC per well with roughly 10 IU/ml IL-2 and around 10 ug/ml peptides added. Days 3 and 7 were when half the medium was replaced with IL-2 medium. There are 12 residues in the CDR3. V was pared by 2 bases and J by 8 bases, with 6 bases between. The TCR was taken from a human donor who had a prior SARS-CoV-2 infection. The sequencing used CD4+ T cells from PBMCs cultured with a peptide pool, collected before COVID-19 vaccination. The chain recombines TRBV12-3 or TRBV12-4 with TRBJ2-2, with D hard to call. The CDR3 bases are TGTGCCAGCAGTTTATTCCGGGGGGAGCTGTTTTTT. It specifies CASSLFRGELFF.